This T cell receptor (beta chain) emerged from a study of blood T cells in healthy people across ages. Findings and caveats of the study: TCR beta diversity tracked closely with naive T cell percentage.

Together with a sample-barcoded 5' primer, a J-beta primer mix was included in a second PCR lasting about 6 to 11 cycles. Unique molecular identifiers of 12 random nucleotides labeled each cDNA. Via MiXCR, TCRdb re-called the 5' RACE reads, giving one row per CDR3 protein. Found here are 790,000 or so distinct CDR3 sequences, about 45% of them singletons; the top ten hold 15% to 20%. This clonotype was counted only a few times. Antigen: not known. This CDR3 has 16 amino acids. Germline loops: CDR1 LGHNA, CDR2 YNFKEQ. Deletions cut 3 bases from V and 1 base from J, with 13 bases between. The TCR was taken from a man older than 75 in good health. The sample taken for sequencing was blood. V is TRBV4-2 and J is TRBJ2-1, with D perhaps matching TRBD2 (5 bases). CDR3 sequence (DNA): TGTGCCAGCAGCCACCAACTAGGACCTTCCTACAATGAGCAGTTCTTC. It translates to CASSHQLGPSYNEQFF.